A selection of T cell receptor beta chains follows, all from one sample in a study of blood T cell repertoires in COVID-19. Clones were read by immunoSEQ multiplex PCR, and TCRdb kept only the in-frame ones, dropping some. The sample consists of about 220,000 clones, about four fifths of them appearing once. The specimen sequenced was PBMCs or T cells enriched from blood (not recorded which). These TCRs come from a woman aged 40 to 50 who had been exposed to COVID-19. Both conserved end residues are part of each CDR3. Fields, in order: clone size, V gene, J gene, D gene, CDR3 protein, CDR3 DNA. D genes are given only for firm matches. Clone size appears in some rows only: once, few, many, or a class for an expanded clone.

abundance: NA
v_gene: TRBV5-4
j_gene: TRBJ1-1
d_gene: NA
CDR3aa: CASSLRSGENTEAFF
CDR3nt: TGTGCCAGCAGCTTGAGGTCGGGGGAGAACACTGAAGCTTTCTTT

abundance: NA
v_gene: TRBV5-6
j_gene: TRBJ1-4
d_gene: TRBD1
CDR3aa: CASYKWAGTGYEKLFF
CDR3nt: TGTGCCTCTTATAAATGGGCCGGGACAGGGTACGAAAAACTGTTTTTT

abundance: once
v_gene: TRBV10-3
j_gene: TRBJ2-5
d_gene: TRBD2
CDR3aa: CAISGSSGPYQETQYF
CDR3nt: TGTGCCATCAGTGGATCTAGCGGACCGTACCAAGAGACCCAGTACTTC

abundance: NA
v_gene: TRBV20-1
j_gene: TRBJ1-4
d_gene: TRBD1
CDR3aa: CSASSGQGASFEKLFF
CDR3nt: TGCAGTGCTAGTTCGGGACAGGGGGCGTCTTTTGAAAAACTGTTTTTT

abundance: once
v_gene: TRBV7-3
j_gene: TRBJ1-1
d_gene: NA
CDR3aa: CASSLNTGGTEAFF
CDR3nt: TGTGCCAGCAGCTTAAACACCGGGGGCACTGAAGCTTTCTTT

abundance: once
v_gene: TRBV7-6
j_gene: TRBJ2-3
d_gene: TRBD2
CDR3aa: CASSLRLTSGGTDTQYF
CDR3nt: TGTGCCAGCAGCTTACGTTTGACTAGCGGGGGGACAGATACGCAGTATTTT

abundance: NA
v_gene: TRBV7-2
j_gene: TRBJ2-7
d_gene: TRBD2
CDR3aa: CASSKPGLAAYEQYF
CDR3nt: TGTGCCAGCAGCAAACCGGGACTAGCTGCCTACGAGCAGTACTTC

abundance: NA
v_gene: TRBV18
j_gene: TRBJ2-7
d_gene: TRBD1
CDR3aa: CASSPDRGPYEQYF
CDR3nt: TGTGCCAGCTCACCGGACAGGGGCCCCTACGAGCAGTACTTC

abundance: NA
v_gene: TRBV7-2
j_gene: TRBJ2-2
d_gene: TRBD2
CDR3aa: CASSPGGAGGTGELFF
CDR3nt: TGTGCCAGCAGCCCCGGGGGGGCGGGGGGCACCGGGGAGCTGTTTTTT

abundance: NA
v_gene: TRBV4-2
j_gene: TRBJ2-1
d_gene: TRBD2
CDR3aa: CASSRIGTSGSYNEQFF
CDR3nt: TGTGCCAGCAGCCGAATCGGGACTAGCGGGTCCTACAATGAGCAGTTCTTC

abundance: few
v_gene: TRBV19
j_gene: TRBJ2-1
d_gene: NA
CDR3aa: CASSITWGAYNEQFF
CDR3nt: TGTGCCAGTAGTATAACTTGGGGAGCCTACAATGAGCAGTTCTTC

abundance: NA
v_gene: TRBV5-8
j_gene: TRBJ1-1
d_gene: TRBD1
CDR3aa: CASSPNRGTEAFF
CDR3nt: TGTGCCAGCAGCCCAAACAGGGGCACTGAAGCTTTCTTT

abundance: few
v_gene: TRBV25-1
j_gene: TRBJ2-1
d_gene: TRBD2
CDR3aa: CASSEYSAGENNEQFF
CDR3nt: TGTGCCAGCAGTGAATATTCCGCGGGGGAAAACAATGAGCAGTTCTTC

abundance: NA
v_gene: TRBV2
j_gene: TRBJ2-2
d_gene: TRBD1
CDR3aa: CASSATGVVKTGELFF
CDR3nt: TGTGCCAGCAGCGCGACAGGGGTCGTTAAGACCGGGGAGCTGTTTTTT